The rows below give T cell receptor beta chains drawn from one sample of a study of T-cell reconstitution after alpha-beta-depleted transplantation in children. A single record per CDR3 protein comes from TCRdb applying MiXCR to the PCR reads. The table has about 900,000 distinct CDR3 sequences, roughly 29% seen once. Sequencing was performed on PBMCs, mostly from graft donor cells, taken 360 days after TCRalphabeta/CD19-depleted stem cell transplant. The receptors stem from a boy less than two years old who had a stem cell transplant for SCID, so the T cells may come from the graft donor. Both conserved end residues are part of each CDR3. Fields, in order: CDR3 length, clone size, J gene, V gene, D gene, CDR3 protein, CDR3 DNA. The D gene is left open where the match is weak. Size tells how often a clone was seen (once, few, many) or the class of an expanded clone, and some rows leave it out.

length: 16
size: few
J: TRBJ2-2
V: TRBV4-1
D: TRBD2
CDR3: CASSQGWRGSTGELFF
DNA: TGCGCCAGCAGCCAAGGCTGGCGGGGGAGCACCGGGGAGCTGTTTTTT

length: 12
size: few
J: TRBJ2-3
V: TRBV29-1
D: -
CDR3: CSVEQGPDTQYF
DNA: TGCAGCGTTGAACAGGGGCCAGATACGCAGTATTTT

length: 14
size: once
J: TRBJ1-1
V: TRBV25-1
D: -
CDR3: CATSRPDRNTEAFF
DNA: TGTGCCACCAGCAGACCCGACAGGAACACTGAAGCTTTCTTT

length: 16
size: -
J: TRBJ2-3
V: TRBV6-1
D: -
CDR3: CASRRSWGRGQDTQYF
DNA: TGTGCCAGCAGGAGATCTTGGGGGAGAGGTCAAGATACGCAGTATTTT

length: 15
size: -
J: TRBJ1-5
V: TRBV20-1
D: TRBD1
CDR3: CSARAGQGISQPQHF
DNA: TGCAGTGCTAGGGCGGGACAGGGTATTAGTCAGCCCCAGCATTTT

length: 15
size: -
J: TRBJ2-7
V: TRBV5-6
D: -
CDR3: CASSSGLWDSYEQYF
DNA: TGTGCCAGCAGCTCGGGACTTTGGGACTCCTACGAGCAGTACTTC

length: 11
size: -
J: TRBJ2-1
V: TRBV29-1
D: -
CDR3: CSALLENRGFF
DNA: TGCAGCGCCCTATTAGAGAACCGGGGGTTCTTC

length: 14
size: -
J: TRBJ1-5
V: TRBV6-1
D: TRBD1
CDR3: CASSQGGYNQPQHF
DNA: TGTGCCAGCAGTCAGGGGGGGTACAATCAGCCCCAGCATTTT

length: 13
size: few
J: TRBJ1-3
V: TRBV30
D: -
CDR3: CAWTDEGGNTIYF
DNA: TGTGCCTGGACCGACGAGGGGGGAAACACCATATATTTT

length: 12
size: -
J: TRBJ2-7
V: TRBV20-1
D: -
CDR3: CSKGGRGTEQYF
DNA: TGCTCCAAAGGGGGGAGGGGTACCGAGCAGTACTTC

length: 14
size: -
J: TRBJ1-1
V: TRBV7-9
D: -
CDR3: CASSRWGPNTEAFF
DNA: TGTGCCAGCAGTCGGTGGGGGCCCAACACTGAAGCTTTCTTT

length: 15
size: -
J: TRBJ2-3
V: TRBV20-1
D: -
CDR3: CSAREGTSLTDTQYF
DNA: TGCAGTGCTAGAGAAGGGACGTCACTCACAGATACGCAGTATTTT

length: 12
size: few
J: TRBJ1-3
V: TRBV10-3
D: -
CDR3: CAISLSGNTIYF
DNA: TGTGCCATCAGTCTCTCTGGAAACACCATATATTTT

length: 14
size: -
J: TRBJ2-7
V: TRBV5-1
D: TRBD1
CDR3: CASSLDGQGIEQYF
DNA: TGCGCCAGCAGCTTGGACGGACAGGGGATCGAGCAGTACTTC

length: 11
size: -
J: TRBJ1-1
V: TRBV12-3/TRBV12-4
D: -
CDR3: CASRLAGEAFF
DNA: TGTGCCAGCAGATTAGCCGGAGAAGCTTTCTTT

length: 14
size: -
J: TRBJ2-7
V: TRBV7-2
D: -
CDR3: CASSLGGVHYEQYF
DNA: TGTGCCAGCAGCTTAGGTGGAGTGCACTACGAGCAGTACTTC

length: 13
size: -
J: TRBJ2-5
V: TRBV20-1
D: -
CDR3: CSARRGAQETQYF
DNA: TGCAGTGCTAGAAGGGGGGCCCAGGAGACCCAGTACTTC

length: 14
size: few
J: TRBJ2-1
V: TRBV20-1
D: -
CDR3: CSARRDPVSKEQFF
DNA: TGCAGTGCTCGGCGGGACCCAGTTTCCAAAGAGCAGTTCTTC

length: 16
size: few
J: TRBJ2-1
V: TRBV12-3/TRBV12-4
D: -
CDR3: CASSFFGTGPYNEQFF
DNA: TGTGCCAGCAGTTTTTTCGGTACAGGCCCCTACAATGAGCAGTTCTTC

length: 17
size: few
J: TRBJ1-2
V: TRBV25-1
D: TRBD1
CDR3: CAIPSRDRVLSNYGYTF
DNA: TGTGCCATTCCCTCCCGGGACAGGGTGCTCTCTAACTATGGCTACACCTTC

length: 14
size: -
J: TRBJ1-5
V: TRBV10-3
D: -
CDR3: CAISDGPSDQPQHF
DNA: TGTGCCATCAGTGACGGCCCTTCCGATCAGCCCCAGCATTTT

length: 19
size: few
J: TRBJ2-3
V: TRBV5-1
D: -
CDR3: CASSLGPSPRTPSTDTQYF
DNA: TGCGCCAGCAGCTTGGGACCTTCGCCTCGGACACCTAGCACAGATACGCAGTATTTT

length: 14
size: -
J: TRBJ2-5
V: TRBV7-9
D: -
CDR3: CASSGGLSQETQYF
DNA: TGTGCCAGCAGCGGAGGACTTTCCCAAGAGACCCAGTACTTC

length: 11
size: many
J: TRBJ2-7
V: TRBV3-1
D: -
CDR3: CASSQGNEQYF
DNA: TGTGCCAGCAGCCAAGGGAACGAGCAGTACTTC

length: 17
size: -
J: TRBJ2-7
V: TRBV28
D: TRBD1
CDR3: CATRPGQVLLGPYEQYF
DNA: TGTGCCACTAGGCCGGGACAGGTGCTGTTGGGTCCCTACGAGCAGTACTTC

length: 14
size: -
J: TRBJ2-3
V: TRBV20-1
D: -
CDR3: CSALTITSTDTQYF
DNA: TGCAGTGCTCTTACTATCACTAGCACAGATACGCAGTATTTT

length: 12
size: -
J: TRBJ2-7
V: TRBV20-1
D: -
CDR3: CSARVSLSEQYF
DNA: TGCAGTGCTAGAGTTTCGCTTTCCGAGCAGTACTTC

length: 15
size: few
J: TRBJ1-2
V: TRBV6-2/TRBV6-3
D: TRBD1
CDR3: CASSTNRGPNYGYTF
DNA: TGTGCCAGCAGTACCAACAGGGGGCCGAACTATGGCTACACCTTC

length: 16
size: -
J: TRBJ2-7
V: TRBV5-1
D: -
CDR3: CASSLEGQVYPYEQYF
DNA: TGCGCCAGCAGCTTGGAAGGGCAGGTCTACCCCTACGAGCAGTACTTC

length: 14
size: few
J: TRBJ1-2
V: TRBV5-1
D: -
CDR3: CASSLRGGNYGYTF
DNA: TGCGCCAGCAGCTTGAGAGGGGGAAACTATGGCTACACCTTC

length: 13
size: few
J: TRBJ1-1
V: TRBV9
D: -
CDR3: CASSLRINTEAFF
DNA: TGTGCCAGCAGCCTAAGGATAAACACTGAAGCTTTCTTT

length: 16
size: few
J: TRBJ2-3
V: TRBV7-9
D: TRBD2
CDR3: CASSLAGLASTDTQYF
DNA: TGTGCCAGCAGCTTGGCGGGACTAGCGAGCACAGATACGCAGTATTTT

length: 13
size: many
J: TRBJ2-5
V: TRBV12-3/TRBV12-4
D: TRBD1
CDR3: CASSFGRGETQYF
DNA: TGTGCCAGCAGTTTCGGCAGGGGGGAGACCCAGTACTTC

length: 12
size: -
J: TRBJ2-2
V: TRBV5-5
D: -
CDR3: CASSLSGWELFF
DNA: TGTGCCAGCAGCTTGTCAGGCTGGGAGCTGTTTTTT

length: 12
size: -
J: TRBJ1-4
V: TRBV15
D: -
CDR3: CATSRDRRKLFF
DNA: TGTGCCACCAGCAGAGATCGGCGAAAACTGTTTTTT

length: 14
size: -
J: TRBJ2-1
V: TRBV7-3
D: -
CDR3: CASSLTPSYGEQFF
DNA: TGTGCCAGCAGCTTAACTCCCTCTTACGGAGAGCAGTTCTTC

length: 11
size: few
J: TRBJ2-1
V: TRBV28
D: -
CDR3: CASKEGGKQFF
DNA: TGTGCCAGCAAGGAGGGGGGTAAGCAGTTCTTC

length: 15
size: -
J: TRBJ2-3
V: TRBV7-2
D: TRBD2
CDR3: CASSLLSGAIDTQYF
DNA: TGTGCCAGCAGCTTACTGAGCGGGGCGATAGATACGCAGTATTTT

length: 15
size: few
J: TRBJ2-7
V: TRBV18
D: -
CDR3: CASSPRPGASYEQYF
DNA: TGTGCCAGCTCACCACGTCCTGGGGCCTCCTACGAGCAGTACTTC

length: 16
size: -
J: TRBJ2-1
V: TRBV3-1
D: -
CDR3: CASSRRLAKNYNEQFF
DNA: TGTGCCAGCAGCCGCCGCCTAGCGAAAAACTACAATGAGCAGTTCTTC

length: 13
size: few
J: TRBJ2-5
V: TRBV5-1
D: -
CDR3: CASSLFGGETQYF
DNA: TGCGCCAGCAGCTTGTTCGGCGGGGAGACCCAGTACTTC

length: 18
size: -
J: TRBJ2-2
V: TRBV10-2
D: TRBD2
CDR3: CASSESRAAGTSSGELFF
DNA: TGCGCCAGCAGTGAGTCAAGGGCGGCCGGGACTAGTTCCGGGGAGCTGTTTTTT

length: 17
size: -
J: TRBJ2-3
V: TRBV24-1
D: -
CDR3: CATSDSSGAFSTDTQYF
DNA: TGTGCCACCAGTGATTCTTCGGGGGCCTTTAGCACAGATACGCAGTATTTT

length: 15
size: few
J: TRBJ2-3
V: TRBV5-1
D: -
CDR3: CASSLRRVNADTQYF
DNA: TGCGCCAGCAGCTTGCGGCGGGTTAATGCAGATACGCAGTATTTT

length: 18
size: -
J: TRBJ2-7
V: TRBV4-3
D: TRBD2
CDR3: CASSRRLAGLQSSYEQYF
DNA: TGCGCCAGCAGCCGGAGACTAGCGGGGTTACAAAGCTCCTACGAGCAGTACTTC

length: 15
size: -
J: TRBJ2-7
V: TRBV6-1
D: -
CDR3: CASRAQAHVPYEQYF
DNA: TGTGCCAGCAGGGCTCAGGCGCATGTCCCTTACGAGCAGTACTTC

length: 13
size: few
J: TRBJ1-2
V: TRBV10-3
D: -
CDR3: CAISESEGLGYTF
DNA: TGTGCCATCAGTGAGTCTGAGGGTCTCGGCTACACCTTC

length: 16
size: few
J: TRBJ2-1
V: TRBV6-1
D: TRBD2
CDR3: CASRSPTSGGYNEQFF
DNA: TGTGCCAGCAGATCACCGACTAGCGGGGGGTACAATGAGCAGTTCTTC

length: 15
size: -
J: TRBJ1-6
V: TRBV18
D: TRBD1
CDR3: CASSPPGTGNSPLHF
DNA: TGTGCCAGCTCACCACCGGGGACAGGGAATTCACCCCTCCACTTT

length: 15
size: -
J: TRBJ2-5
V: TRBV6-1
D: -
CDR3: CASSGPPVGRETQYF
DNA: TGTGCCAGCAGCGGTCCGCCGGTTGGGAGGGAGACCCAGTACTTC

length: 13
size: -
J: TRBJ1-1
V: TRBV20-1
D: -
CDR3: CSAGTGENTEAFF
DNA: TGCAGTGCCGGAACGGGTGAGAACACTGAAGCTTTCTTT

length: 17
size: -
J: TRBJ2-1
V: TRBV12-3/TRBV12-4
D: -
CDR3: CASSLVGRGRSYNEQFF
DNA: TGTGCCAGCAGTTTAGTGGGAAGGGGCCGTTCATACAATGAGCAGTTCTTC

length: 15
size: -
J: TRBJ2-2
V: TRBV5-1
D: TRBD2
CDR3: CASSLASAGAGELFF
DNA: TGCGCCAGCAGCTTGGCCTCGGCGGGAGCCGGGGAGCTGTTTTTT

length: 14
size: -
J: TRBJ2-3
V: TRBV10-3
D: -
CDR3: CATQWRGRTDTQYF
DNA: TGTGCCACCCAGTGGAGGGGGCGGACAGATACGCAGTATTTT

length: 15
size: many
J: TRBJ2-3
V: TRBV11-3
D: TRBD2
CDR3: CASSFGGAGTDTQYF
DNA: TGTGCCAGCAGCTTCGGGGGGGCCGGCACAGATACGCAGTATTTT

length: 14
size: few
J: TRBJ2-7
V: TRBV28
D: TRBD2
CDR3: CASSDLAGTHEQYF
DNA: TGTGCCAGCAGTGACCTAGCGGGTACCCACGAGCAGTACTTC